One sample yielded the 31 T cell receptor beta chains listed below, sequenced in a study of cytomegalovirus exposure and HLA in healthy donors. This table comes from immunoSEQ multiplex PCR, and its TCRdb copy is limited to in-frame clones, with some not included. The sample holds about 130,000 clones, about nine tenths seen once. Input material: PBMCs. Source of these receptors: a man aged 25 to 40 in good health and CMV-seronegative.

This chain uses TRBV10-2 with TRBJ2-1; D is unresolved. CDR3 length equals 14 residues. Germline CDR1 WSHSY, CDR2 SAAADI. Between the trimmed V and J ends, which lost 4 bases and 8 bases, there was a span of 15 bases. The CDR3 here is CASSAEPRSDEQFF. CDR3 coding DNA: TGCGCCAGCAGTGCCGAACCGAGGAGCGATGAGCAGTTCTTC.

Only a few counts were recorded for this clone. This chain uses TRBV2 with TRBJ1-2, with 11 bases identical to TRBD1. The V segment lost 8 bases and the J segment 6 bases; nucleotides outside the gene matches: 5. This CDR3 comprises 13 residues. The germline V gene has CDR1 SNHLY and CDR2 FYNNEI. Here the CDR3 reads CASVWTGGHGYTF. Here the CDR3 DNA reads TGTGCCAGCGTATGGACAGGGGGCCATGGCTACACCTTC.

CDR3 in amino acids: CASSPHIYEQYF. CDR3 DNA sequence: TGTGCCAGCAGCCCACACATCTACGAGCAGTACTTC. J is TRBJ2-7 and V is TRBV2, with no clear D. The CDR3 length is 12 residues. Trimming removed 6 bases at V and 3 bases at J, with 9 bases between. Germline lookup yields CDR1 SNHLY and CDR2 FYNNEI.

The rearrangement links TRBV5-4 to TRBJ2-7; D remains unclear. Germline V lookup: CDR1 SGHNT, CDR2 YYREEE (reference sequence). This CDR3 has 14 residues. Trimming took off 1 base at V and 2 bases at J, with 10 bases between the two ends. CDR3 bases: TGTGCCAGCAGCTTGAAGGAGTTACCCTACGAGCAGTACTTC. Encoded protein: CASSLKELPYEQYF.

V and J are TRBV5-1 and TRBJ2-1, with TRBD2 matching over 8 bases. Germline V gene sequence: CDR1 SGHRS, CDR2 YFSETQ. The CDR3 runs 15 residues. The junction had 7 bases not matched to a gene; V was cut back by 4 bases and J by 4 bases. The CDR3 bases are TGCGCCAGCAGCCGGGGACTAGGGACGTACAATGAGCAGTTCTTC. Protein: CASSRGLGTYNEQFF.

The gene calls are TRBV15 and TRBJ2-6; 11 nucleotides line up with TRBD2. The CDR3 consists of 18 residues. Unmatched junction bases numbered 6, after V lost 4 bases and J lost 1 base. CDR1 and CDR2 from the germline V gene are LNHNV and YYDKDF (reference sequence). CDR3: CATSTRLAGGSGANVLTF. The CDR3 nucleotides read TGTGCCACCAGCACCCGCTTAGCGGGAGGGTCTGGGGCCAACGTCCTGACTTTC.

The J gene is TRBJ2-5, the V gene TRBV7-2; a weak D match, TRBD1 (5 bases). V was pared by 0 bases and J by 0 bases, with 8 bases between. This CDR3 has 15 amino acids. Germline lookup yields CDR1 SGHTA and CDR2 FQGNSA. The CDR3 region is CASSLAGAYQETQYF. The CDR3 DNA reads TGTGCCAGCAGCTTAGCTGGGGCATACCAAGAGACCCAGTACTTC.

The chain recombines TRBV2 with TRBJ1-2; D gene ambiguous. Between the trimmed V and J ends, which lost 4 bases and 6 bases, there was a span of 15 bases. The germline CDR1 and CDR2 sequences are SNHLY and FYNNEI. The CDR3 is 14 amino acids. In DNA, the CDR3 is TGTGCCAGCAGTGGTGTCGGATCGGCGGATGGCTACACCTTC. Encoded protein: CASSGVGSADGYTF.

The CDR3 DNA reads TGTGCCAGCAGCTTGGCCCGGGGGGCGCCTTACGAGCAGTACTTC. Amino acids: CASSLARGAPYEQYF. This rearrangement joins TRBV5-5 to TRBJ2-7, with D possibly being TRBD2 (7 bases). The CDR3 runs to 15 residues. Looked up from germline, CDR1 is SGHKS and CDR2 is YYEKEE (reference sequence). Trimming left V 0 bases short and J 4 bases short, with 14 bases between. The entire variable domain, with the rest obtained from reference TRBV5-5 and TRBJ2-7, is as follows: DAGVTQSPTHLIKTRGQQVTLRCSPISGHKSVSWYQQVLGQGPQFIFQYYEKEERGRGNFPDRFSARQFPNYSSELNVNALLLGDSALYLCASSLARGAPYEQYFGPGTRLTVT.

The chain has TRBV6-5 and TRBJ2-7; D uncertain. The germline V gene has CDR1 MNHEY and CDR2 SVGAGI. The CDR3 is made up of 14 amino acids. Trimming removed 6 bases at V and 2 bases at J, with 14 bases between. CDR3 sequence (DNA): TGTGCCAGCAGCCCCCGAACTGGGCCCTACGAGCAGTACTTC. Amino acids: CASSPRTGPYEQYF.

Note on this clone: One end of the junction fails to match germline, which may point to a read error. V and J are TRBV9 and TRBJ2-1, with D possibly TRBD2 on 6 matching bases. Germline CDR1 and CDR2: SGDLS and YYNGEE. The CDR3 runs 15 residues. CDR3 nucleotide sequence: TGTACCAGCAGCGTACTAGCCCAATTCGGCAATGAGCAGTTCTTC. The encoded protein is CTSSVLAQFGNEQFF.

The chain has TRBV29-1 and TRBJ2-3; D perhaps matches TRBD2 (6 bases). CDR3 size: 15 residues. CDR1 and CDR2 (germline): SQVTM, ANQGSEA. Trimming shortened V by 1 base and J by 0 bases, and 11 bases separated the two germline ends. This CDR3 reads CSVEGDSFSTDTQYF. The CDR3 coding sequence is TGCAGCGTTGAAGGGGACTCTTTTAGCACAGATACGCAGTATTTT.

The gene calls are TRBV9 and TRBJ2-1; possible D gene TRBD2, 6 bases. CDR1 and CDR2 from the germline V gene are SGDLS and YYNGEE. V lost 2 bases and J 6 bases, leaving 9 bases between the germline ends. The CDR3 is 13 amino acids. CDR3 region: CASSVRGSNEQFF. As DNA, the CDR3 is TGTGCCAGCAGCGTTCGGGGGAGCAATGAGCAGTTCTTC.

This clone was counted between two and nine times. The genes are TRBV6-1 and TRBJ2-2; D uncertain. The V gene's germline CDR1 is MNHNS and CDR2 SASEGT. Trimming took off 0 bases at V and 6 bases at J, with 11 bases between the two ends. There are 15 residues in the CDR3. Here the CDR3 reads CASSEARRSPGELFF. The CDR3 coding sequence is TGTGCCAGCAGTGAAGCGCGGCGGTCCCCCGGGGAGCTGTTTTTT.

The chain is built from TRBV6-6 and TRBJ2-7, with a possible D match to TRBD2 (5 bases). The CDR3 contains 15 residues. Trimming stripped 0 bases from V and 3 bases from J, with 12 bases between. CDR1 is MNHNY, CDR2 SVGAGI, per germline (reference sequence). The CDR3 DNA follows: TGTGCCAGCAGTTACTCTTCTAGTCGGGACTACGAGCAGTACTTC. This encodes CASSYSSSRDYEQYF.

The rearrangement uses TRBV5-6 and TRBJ2-1, with D uncertain. Germline V lookup: CDR1 SGHDT, CDR2 YYEEEE. Trimming shortened V by 0 bases and J by 6 bases, and 16 bases separated the two germline ends. The CDR3 has 16 amino acids. CDR3 in DNA: TGTGCCAGCAGCTTGGGGGCCGGCCCTTTCAGCAATGAGCAGTTCTTC. Protein: CASSLGAGPFSNEQFF.

The V call is TRBV25-1, the J call TRBJ2-2, with no clear D. Trimming removed 2 bases at V and 5 bases at J, with 12 bases between. There are 15 residues in the CDR3. Germline CDR1 MGHDK, CDR2 SYGVNS. The CDR3: CASSEISGTTGELFF. CDR3 in DNA: TGTGCCAGCAGTGAAATTTCCGGTACGACCGGGGAGCTGTTTTTT.

V is TRBV7-9 and J is TRBJ2-2; 10 nucleotides agree with TRBD1. Per the germline V gene, CDR1 is SEHNR and CDR2 is FQNEAQ (reference sequence). This CDR3 contains 16 residues. V shed 6 bases and J 4 bases; nucleotides not matched to a gene: 8. This CDR3 reads CASRHLRTGGTGELFF. The CDR3 bases are TGTGCCAGCAGGCACTTACGGACAGGGGGCACCGGGGAGCTGTTTTTT.

The chain has TRBV30 and TRBJ1-4; no firm D call. The CDR3 has 14 residues. V was clipped by 2 bases and J by 7 bases, with 14 bases between them. Germline assignment: CDR1 GTSNPN and CDR2 SVGIG (reference sequence). For the CDR3, the DNA is TGTGCCTGGAGTTTGTCGCTCCCGGGTGAAAAACTGTTTTTT. Amino acid sequence: CAWSLSLPGEKLFF.

The rearrangement uses TRBV6-1 and TRBJ2-3; 12 nucleotides agree with TRBD2. Germline trimming cut 7 bases from V and 4 bases from J; bases unmatched to any gene: 6. CDR3 length: 15 residues. CDR1 is MNHNS and CDR2 is SASEGT in the germline V gene. The CDR3 DNA follows: TGTGCCAGCAACCGACTAGCGGGAGCGGCAGATACGCAGTATTTT. It encodes CASNRLAGAADTQYF.

The chain combines TRBV2 with TRBJ2-1; 9 bases align to TRBD2. Germline CDR1 SNHLY, CDR2 FYNNEI. V lost 0 bases and J lost 7; bases outside the gene matches: 10. This CDR3 spans 17 amino acids. CDR3 sequence reads: CASSEALGREGGNEQFF. CDR3 DNA sequence: TGTGCCAGCAGTGAAGCCCTTGGGCGGGAGGGAGGGAATGAGCAGTTCTTC.

The chain uses TRBV7-2 and TRBJ2-4, with D perhaps TRBD2 (6 bases). V lost 5 bases and J lost 8, with 19 bases in between. This CDR3 comprises 15 residues. CDR1 is SGHTA and CDR2 is FQGNSA in the germline V gene. CDR3 amino acids: CASSRGTPHIDIQYF. CDR3 in DNA: TGTGCCAGCAGCCGCGGGACTCCGCACATTGACATTCAGTACTTC.

The chain couples TRBV4-1 to TRBJ2-1; TRBD1 matches 8 bases. The CDR3 sequence is 16 residues long. The J segment lost 5 bases and the V segment lost 1 base, leaving 7 bases of the junction unmatched. The germline V gene encodes CDR1 MGHRA and CDR2 YSYEKL. DNA of the CDR3: TGCGCCAGCAGCCAAGTTGTGGGGACAGGAGACAATGAGCAGTTCTTC. Protein: CASSQVVGTGDNEQFF.

V is TRBV6-6 and J is TRBJ2-7; 11 nucleotides match TRBD1. Trimming took 5 bases from V and 4 from J; bases not matched to a gene: 7. CDR3 length: 15 residues. Germline CDR1 is MNHNY and CDR2 is SVGAGI (reference sequence). The CDR3 nucleotides are TGTGCCAGCAGTCCCGGGACAGGGGGGGGATACGAGCAGTACTTC. This gives the protein CASSPGTGGGYEQYF.

V usage is TRBV27 and J usage is TRBJ2-3, with D possibly TRBD2 on 6 matching bases. V lost 4 bases, J lost 4 bases, and 15 bases lay in between. This CDR3 region has 15 residues. Germline values: CDR1 MNHEY, CDR2 SMNVEV (reference sequence). Here the CDR3 DNA reads TGTGCCAGCAGTTCAGAGGGACTCCCGGCAGATACGCAGTATTTT. This codes for CASSSEGLPADTQYF.

The J gene is TRBJ2-2, the V gene TRBV6-5; D is possibly TRBD2 (5 bases). Between the trimmed V and J ends, which lost 6 bases and 6 bases, there was a span of 17 bases. Germline loops: CDR1 MNHEY, CDR2 SVGAGI. The CDR3 loop spans 15 amino acids. As DNA, the CDR3 is TGTGCCAGCAGCCGCCGGGAAATAAGCGCCGGGGAGCTGTTTTTT. Translated: CASSRREISAGELFF.

This rearrangement joins TRBV7-2 to TRBJ2-1; 9 nucleotides line up with TRBD2. Unmatched junction bases numbered 7, after V lost 3 bases and J lost 4 bases. Germline-derived CDR1 and CDR2 are SGHTA and FQGNSA. The CDR3 covers 16 residues. DNA of the CDR3: TGTGCCAGCAGCTTGCGGGCCACTAGCGGGTACAATGAGCAGTTCTTC. This gives the protein CASSLRATSGYNEQFF.

V and J are TRBV4-3 and TRBJ1-2, with TRBD1 matching 9 bases. CDR3 length: 16 residues. With V trimmed by 0 bases and J by 5 bases, 7 bases remained unmatched. Germline CDR1 LGHNA, CDR2 YSLEER. CDR3 sequence (DNA): TGCGCCAGCAGCCAAGATCTACAGGGGGCTTATTATGGCTACACCTTC. Protein product: CASSQDLQGAYYGYTF.

This rearrangement joins TRBV25-1 to TRBJ2-1; 10 bases agree with TRBD2. Germline values: CDR1 MGHDK, CDR2 SYGVNS. V shed 4 bases, J shed 10 bases, and the junction held 1 base outside the gene matches. The CDR3 contains 12 residues. DNA of the CDR3: TGTGCCAGCAGTGGGGGACTAGCGGAGCAGTTCTTC. This sequence encodes CASSGGLAEQFF.

The chain links TRBV5-4 to TRBJ2-7; TRBD2 matches 7 bases. Germline V lookup: CDR1 SGHNT, CDR2 YYREEE (reference sequence). The ends lost 1 base at V and 5 bases at J; junction bases unmatched: 6. The CDR3 is 14 residues long. This CDR3 reads CASSLMREFDEQYF. Here the CDR3 DNA reads TGTGCCAGCAGCTTGATGCGGGAGTTCGACGAGCAGTACTTC.

Only one count was recorded for this clone. The CDR3 DNA is TGTGCCAGCAGCCACTCGAGGACAGCTAGGTACTACGAGCAGTACTTC. Amino acids: CASSHSRTARYYEQYF. The rearrangement uses TRBV2 and TRBJ2-7, with D tentatively TRBD1 (6 bases). CDR3 length: 16 residues. Germline V lookup: CDR1 SNHLY, CDR2 FYNNEI. Trimming shortened V by 6 bases and J by 3 bases, and 21 bases separated the two germline ends.